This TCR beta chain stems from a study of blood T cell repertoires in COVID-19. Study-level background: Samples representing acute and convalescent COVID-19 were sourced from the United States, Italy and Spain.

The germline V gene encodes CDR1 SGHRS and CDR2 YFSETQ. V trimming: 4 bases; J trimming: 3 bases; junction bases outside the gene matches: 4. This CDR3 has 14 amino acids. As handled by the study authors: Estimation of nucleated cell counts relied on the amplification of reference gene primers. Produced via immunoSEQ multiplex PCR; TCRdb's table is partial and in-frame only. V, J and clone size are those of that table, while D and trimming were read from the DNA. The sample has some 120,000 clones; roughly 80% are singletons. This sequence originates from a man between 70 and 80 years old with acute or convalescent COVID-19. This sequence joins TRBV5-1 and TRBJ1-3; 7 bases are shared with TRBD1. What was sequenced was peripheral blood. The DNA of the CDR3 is TGCGCCAGCAGCGCGAGGGGGCATGGAAACACCATATATTTT. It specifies CASSARGHGNTIYF.